This TCR beta chain emerged from a study of shared clonotypes between healthy human individuals. In the study overall: Sampling drew on donors who were two women and a few men aged 18 to 49.

Libraries were prepared by immunoSEQ multiplex PCR; TCRdb keeps only in-frame clonotypes and omits some of them. This sample yields around 1,900,000 clones, of which around 93% are seen a single time; about 1.7% belongs to the top ten. About this clone: Its matching antigen is unknown.

Trimming took 6 bases from V and 0 from J; bases not matched to a gene: 9. CDR3 length: 16 amino acids. The germline gives CDR1 SNHLY, CDR2 FYNNEI. CD45RO-negative cells were positively selected for CCR7, leaving out terminally differentiated effector memory CD45RA+ cells. The study, taken as a whole, reports: A few donors had about 5.1% of their naive CD4 clonotypes in common.

Sequenced: naive CD8+ T cells from PBMCs. The rearrangement uses TRBV2 and TRBJ2-3; 7 positions match TRBD1. The clonotype comes from a man between 18 and 35 years old in good health. Some clones in this sample may be carry-over from other donors' samples. The CDR3 region is CASSATGAASTDTQYF. For the CDR3, the DNA is TGTGCCAGCAGCGCCACAGGGGCGGCTAGCACAGATACGCAGTATTTT.